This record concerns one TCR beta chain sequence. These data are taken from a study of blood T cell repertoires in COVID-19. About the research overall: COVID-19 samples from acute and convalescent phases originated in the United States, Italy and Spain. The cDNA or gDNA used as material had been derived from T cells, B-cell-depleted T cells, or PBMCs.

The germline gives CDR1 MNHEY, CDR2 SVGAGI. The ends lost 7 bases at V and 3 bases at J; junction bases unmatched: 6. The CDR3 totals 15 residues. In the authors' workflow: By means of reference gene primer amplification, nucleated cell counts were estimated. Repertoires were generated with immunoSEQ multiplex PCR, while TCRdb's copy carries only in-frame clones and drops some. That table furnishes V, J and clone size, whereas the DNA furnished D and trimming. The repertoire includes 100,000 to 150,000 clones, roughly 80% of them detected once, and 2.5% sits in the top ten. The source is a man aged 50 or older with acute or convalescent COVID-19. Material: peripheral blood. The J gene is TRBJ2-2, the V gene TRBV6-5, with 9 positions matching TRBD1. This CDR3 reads CASTEQGAHTGELFF. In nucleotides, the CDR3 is TGTGCCAGCACCGAACAGGGGGCGCACACCGGGGAGCTGTTTTTT.